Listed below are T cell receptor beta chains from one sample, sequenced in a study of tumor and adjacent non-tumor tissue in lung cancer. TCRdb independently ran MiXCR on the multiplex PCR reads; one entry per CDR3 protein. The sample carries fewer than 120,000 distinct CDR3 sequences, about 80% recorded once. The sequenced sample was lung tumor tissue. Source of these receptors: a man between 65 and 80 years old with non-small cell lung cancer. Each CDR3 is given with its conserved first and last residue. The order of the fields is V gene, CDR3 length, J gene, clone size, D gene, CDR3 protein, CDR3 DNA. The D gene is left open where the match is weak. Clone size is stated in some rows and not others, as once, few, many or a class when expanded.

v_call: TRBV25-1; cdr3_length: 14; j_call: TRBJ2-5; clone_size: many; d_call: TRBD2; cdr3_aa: CASSPASGKETQYF; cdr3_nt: TGTGCCAGCAGCCCGGCTAGCGGAAAAGAGACCCAGTACTTC
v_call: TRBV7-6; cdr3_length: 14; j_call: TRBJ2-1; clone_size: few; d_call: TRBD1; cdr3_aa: CASSLGAGGNEQFF; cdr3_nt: TGTGCCAGCAGCTTAGGGGCAGGGGGCAATGAGCAGTTCTTC
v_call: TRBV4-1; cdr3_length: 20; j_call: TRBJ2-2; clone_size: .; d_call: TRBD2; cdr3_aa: CVSRGRGSSGGPRGNGELFF; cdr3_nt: TGCGTCAGCAGAGGAAGAGGGTCTAGCGGGGGGCCGCGGGGAAACGGGGAGCTGTTTTTT
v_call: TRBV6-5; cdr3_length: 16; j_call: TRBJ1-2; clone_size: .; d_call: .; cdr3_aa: CAFSWMRSGTDGGYTF; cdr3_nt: TGTGCCTTCAGTTGGATGCGGAGCGGGACTGATGGAGGCTACACCTTC
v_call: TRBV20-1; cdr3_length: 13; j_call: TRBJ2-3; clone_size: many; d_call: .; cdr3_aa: CSAISPGTDTQYF; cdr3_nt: TGCAGTGCTATCAGCCCAGGCACAGATACGCAGTATTTT
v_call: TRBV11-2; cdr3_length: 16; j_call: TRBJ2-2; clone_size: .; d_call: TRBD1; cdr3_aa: CATSLVRTGVAGELFF; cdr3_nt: TGTGCTACCAGCTTAGTGCGCACAGGGGTTGCCGGGGAGCTGTTTTTT
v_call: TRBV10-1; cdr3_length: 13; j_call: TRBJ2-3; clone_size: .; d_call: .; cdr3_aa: CASSEGTQDTQYF; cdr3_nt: TGTGCCAGCTCAGAGGGGACCCAAGATACGCAGTATTTT
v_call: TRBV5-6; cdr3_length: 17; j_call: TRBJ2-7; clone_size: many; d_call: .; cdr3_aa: CASSPERVTVKSYEQYF; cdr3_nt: TGTGCCAGCAGCCCAGAGAGAGTTACAGTAAAGTCCTACGAGCAGTACTTC
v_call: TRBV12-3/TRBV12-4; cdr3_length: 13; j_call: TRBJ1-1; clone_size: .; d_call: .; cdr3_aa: CATSLTNVTEAFF; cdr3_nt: TGTGCCACCAGTCTGACAAACGTCACTGAAGCTTTCTTT
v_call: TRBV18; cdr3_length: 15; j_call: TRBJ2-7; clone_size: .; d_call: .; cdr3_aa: CASSSPDARAGEQYF; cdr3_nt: TGTGCCAGCTCATCACCCGATGCCAGGGCAGGGGAGCAGTACTTC
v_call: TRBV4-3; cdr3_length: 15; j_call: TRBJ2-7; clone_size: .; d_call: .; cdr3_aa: CASSHSTKGFNEQYF; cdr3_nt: TGCGCCAGCAGTCACAGCACCAAGGGGTTCAACGAGCAGTACTTC
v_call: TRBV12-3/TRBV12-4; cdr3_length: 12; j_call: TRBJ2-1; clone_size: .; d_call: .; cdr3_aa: CVSTIGFNEQFF; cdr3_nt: TGTGTCAGCACCATAGGGTTTAATGAGCAGTTCTTC
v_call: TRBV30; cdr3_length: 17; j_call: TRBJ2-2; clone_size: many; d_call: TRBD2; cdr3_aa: CAWSVLAGGTRTGELFF; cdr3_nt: TGTGCCTGGAGTGTACTAGCGGGAGGGACCCGTACCGGGGAGCTGTTTTTT
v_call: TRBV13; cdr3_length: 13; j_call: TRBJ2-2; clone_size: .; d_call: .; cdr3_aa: CGSSSGITGELFF; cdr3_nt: TGTGGCAGCAGCTCCGGAATTACCGGGGAGTTGTTTTTT
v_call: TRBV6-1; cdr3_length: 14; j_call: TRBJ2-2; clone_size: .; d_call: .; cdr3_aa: CASRGVGSTGELLF; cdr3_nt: TGTGCGAGCAGGGGTGTCGGCAGCACTGGGGAGCTGCTTTTT
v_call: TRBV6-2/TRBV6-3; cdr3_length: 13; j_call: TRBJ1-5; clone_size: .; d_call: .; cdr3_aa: CVSSSQGYRPQHF; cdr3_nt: TGTGTCAGCAGTTCTCAGGGCTATCGGCCCCAGCATTTT
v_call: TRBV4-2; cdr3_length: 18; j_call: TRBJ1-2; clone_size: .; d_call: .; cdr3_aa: CASSQEQGLGPFNCGYTF; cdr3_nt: TGTGCCAGCAGCCAAGAACAGGGCCTAGGACCGTTTAACTGTGGCTACACCTTC
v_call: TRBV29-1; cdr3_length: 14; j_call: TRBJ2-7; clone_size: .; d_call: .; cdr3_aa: CSVGGQRVSYEQYF; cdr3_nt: TGCAGCGTTGGGGGTCAGCGCGTCTCCTACGAGCAGTACTTT
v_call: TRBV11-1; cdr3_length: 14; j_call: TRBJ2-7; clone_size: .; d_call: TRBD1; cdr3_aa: CASSNTGESYEQYF; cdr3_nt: TGTGCCAGCAGCAATACAGGGGAGTCCTACGAGCAGTACTTC
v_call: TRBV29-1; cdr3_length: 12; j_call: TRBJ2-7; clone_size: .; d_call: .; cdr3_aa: CSAWETNPVQHF; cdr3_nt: TGCAGCGCCTGGGAGACGAACCCCGTGCAGCACTTC
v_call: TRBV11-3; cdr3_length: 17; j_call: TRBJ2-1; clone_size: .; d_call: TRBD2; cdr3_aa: CASSLLGTSGDHDEQFF; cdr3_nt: TGTGCCAGCAGTCTCCTAGGGACTAGCGGGGACCACGATGAGCAGTTCTTC
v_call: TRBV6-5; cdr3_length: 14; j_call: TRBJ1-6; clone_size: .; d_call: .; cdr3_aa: CATRGASFNSPPHF; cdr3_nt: TGTGCCACCAGAGGGGCCTCCTTTAATTCACCCCCCCACTTT
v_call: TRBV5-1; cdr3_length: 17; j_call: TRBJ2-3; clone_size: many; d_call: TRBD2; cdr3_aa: CASSEGPLAGVTDTQYF; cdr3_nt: TGCGCCAGCAGCGAAGGGCCACTAGCGGGAGTGACAGATACGCAGTATTTT
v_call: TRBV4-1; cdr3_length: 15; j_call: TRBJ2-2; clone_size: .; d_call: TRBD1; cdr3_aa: CASSQWTGRTWELFF; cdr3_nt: TGCGCCAGCAGTCAGTGGACAGGACGCACCTGGGAGCTGTTTTTT
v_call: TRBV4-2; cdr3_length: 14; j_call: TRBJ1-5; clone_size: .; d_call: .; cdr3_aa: CASSQVSPDQPQHF; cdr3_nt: TGTGCCAGCAGCCAAGTCTCTCCGGATCAGCCCCAGCATTTT
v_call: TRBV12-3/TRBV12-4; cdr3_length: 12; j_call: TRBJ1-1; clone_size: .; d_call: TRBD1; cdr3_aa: CVSKTGDTEAFF; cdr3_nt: TGTGTCAGCAAGACAGGGGACACTGAAGCTTTCTTT
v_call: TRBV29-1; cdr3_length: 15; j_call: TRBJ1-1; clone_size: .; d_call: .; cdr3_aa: CRVVEFGGMITEAFF; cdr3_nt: TGCAGGGTTGTTGAATTCGGGGGAATGATCACTGAAGCTTTCTTT
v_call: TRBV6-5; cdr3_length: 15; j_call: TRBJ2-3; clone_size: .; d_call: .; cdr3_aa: CASSQTRYSNQPQYF; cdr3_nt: TGTGCCAGCAGCCAGACAAGGTATAGCAATCAGCCCCAGTATTTT
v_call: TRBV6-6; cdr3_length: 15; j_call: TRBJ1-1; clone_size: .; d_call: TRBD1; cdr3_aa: CASSYTGDAGGEAFF; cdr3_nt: TGTGCCAGCAGTTACACGGGGGACGCAGGGGGTGAAGCTTTCTTT
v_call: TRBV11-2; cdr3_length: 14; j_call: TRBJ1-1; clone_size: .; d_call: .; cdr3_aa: CTSSFGGGRTEGFF; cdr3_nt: TGCACCAGCAGCTTCGGCGGGGGCCGGACTGAAGGTTTCTTT
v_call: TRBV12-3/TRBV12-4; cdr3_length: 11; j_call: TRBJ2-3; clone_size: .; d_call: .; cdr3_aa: CASSIIDRQYF; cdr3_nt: TGTGCCAGCAGTATTATAGATAGACAGTATTTT
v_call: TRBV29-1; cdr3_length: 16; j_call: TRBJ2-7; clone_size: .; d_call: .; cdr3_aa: CSVLPSKRILNGEQYF; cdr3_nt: TGCAGCGTTTTACCTTCGAAGCGGATACTAAATGGCGAGCAGTACTTC
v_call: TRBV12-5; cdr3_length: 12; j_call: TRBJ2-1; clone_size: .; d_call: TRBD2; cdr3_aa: CAGGVTSGEQFF; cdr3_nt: TGTGCTGGTGGTGTCACTAGCGGTGAGCAGTTCTTC
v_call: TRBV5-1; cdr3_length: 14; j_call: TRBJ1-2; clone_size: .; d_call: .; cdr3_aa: CASSLAIQVCGYTF; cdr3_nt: TGCGCCAGCAGCTTGGCCATCCAGGTCTGTGGTTACACCTTC
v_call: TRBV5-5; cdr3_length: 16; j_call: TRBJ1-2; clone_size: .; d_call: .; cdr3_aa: CASSSEYLGQGRGYTF; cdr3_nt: TGTGCCAGCAGCTCGGAGTATCTGGGGCAGGGCCGTGGCTACACCTTC
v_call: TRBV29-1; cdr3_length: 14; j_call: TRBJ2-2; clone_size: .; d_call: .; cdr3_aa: CSADVSGGNEELFF; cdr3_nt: TGCAGCGCTGACGTATCGGGGGGCAACGAGGAGCTGTTTTTT
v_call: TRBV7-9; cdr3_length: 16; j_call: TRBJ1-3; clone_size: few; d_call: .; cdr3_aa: CASSLATSGSGNTIYF; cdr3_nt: TGTGCCAGCAGCTTAGCGACCTCGGGCTCTGGAAACACCATATATTTT
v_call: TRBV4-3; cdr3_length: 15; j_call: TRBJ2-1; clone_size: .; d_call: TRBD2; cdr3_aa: CASSRLPGLDNEQFF; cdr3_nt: TGCGCCAGCAGCCGCCTTCCGGGACTAGATAATGAGCAGTTCTTC
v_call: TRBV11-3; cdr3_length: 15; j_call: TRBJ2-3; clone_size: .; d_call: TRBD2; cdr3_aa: CASSPRHGGTYTQYF; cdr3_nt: TGTGCCAGCAGCCCAAGGCACGGGGGGACGTATACGCAGTATTTT
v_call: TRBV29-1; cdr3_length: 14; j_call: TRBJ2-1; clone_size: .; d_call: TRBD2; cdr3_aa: CSAYRLAGAHEQFF; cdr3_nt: TGCAGCGCCTATAGACTAGCGGGAGCTCATGAGCAGTTCTTC
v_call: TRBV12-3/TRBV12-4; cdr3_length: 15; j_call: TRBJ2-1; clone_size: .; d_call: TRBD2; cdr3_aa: CVSRPGLAGRREQFF; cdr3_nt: TGTGTCAGCAGACCCGGACTAGCGGGGCGCAGGGAGCAATTCTTC
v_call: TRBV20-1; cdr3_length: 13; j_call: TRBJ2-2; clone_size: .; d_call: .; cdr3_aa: CSVSWEPTGELFF; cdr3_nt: TGCAGTGTTTCGTGGGAGCCTACAGGCGAGCTGTTTTTT
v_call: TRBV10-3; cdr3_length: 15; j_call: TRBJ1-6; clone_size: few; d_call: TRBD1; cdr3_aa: CVISARQGADSPLHF; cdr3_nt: TGTGTCATCAGTGCTAGACAGGGTGCAGATTCACCCCTCCACTTT